These 31 T cell receptor beta chains share one sample of origin, sequenced in a study of T cells after yellow fever vaccination. TCRdb passed the 5' RACE reads through MiXCR, listing each CDR3 protein once. The sample lists some 560,000 distinct CDR3 sequences, about 19% occurring once. This material consisted of PBMCs, taken 15 days after the yellow fever booster vaccination. The source of these receptors is a man aged 30 to 45 who received the YFV17D yellow fever vaccine.

This chain joins TRBV5-1 and TRBJ2-1; no definite D call. The CDR3 loop spans 15 amino acids. Between the trimmed V and J ends, which lost 0 bases and 0 bases, there was a span of 7 bases. CDR1 is SGHRS and CDR2 is YFSETQ in the germline V gene. For the CDR3, the DNA is TGCGCCAGCAGCTTGGTGAGCGCCTCCTACAATGAGCAGTTCTTC. Translated, it gives CASSLVSASYNEQFF.

A few counts support this clonotype. The chain links TRBV7-2 to TRBJ1-4; 7 nucleotides agree with TRBD1. The CDR3 has 14 amino acids. CDR1 and CDR2 (germline): SGHTA, FQGNSA. The V gene end was trimmed by 5 bases and the J gene end by 4 bases; junction bases not matched to a gene: 4. The CDR3 DNA is TGTGCCAGCAGCCCGACAGGGTATAATGAAAAACTGTTTTTT. Protein: CASSPTGYNEKLFF.

This chain links TRBV3-1 with TRBJ2-2, with D tentatively TRBD2 (5 bases). V shed 4 bases and J shed 7 bases, with 13 bases lying between them. CDR1 and CDR2 from the germline V gene are LGHDT and YNNKEL (reference sequence). This CDR3 has 14 residues. This chain's CDR3 is CASSLGWAGGELFF. CDR3 bases: TGTGCCAGCAGCCTCGGTTGGGCGGGCGGGGAGCTGTTTTTT.

This chain joins TRBV5-1 and TRBJ2-5, with 7 bases fitting TRBD2. The CDR3 runs to 15 residues. The germline CDR1 and CDR2 sequences are SGHRS and YFSETQ. With V trimmed by 0 bases and J by 4 bases, 6 bases remained unmatched. In DNA, the CDR3 is TGCGCCAGCAGCTTGGCCTCCGGGGGGAGAGAGACCCAGTACTTC. It is translated as CASSLASGGRETQYF.

The chain recombines TRBV18 with TRBJ2-3, with 9 bases fitting TRBD1. CDR3 length: 14 amino acids. V trimming: 8 bases; J trimming: 4 bases; junction bases outside the gene matches: 7. Germline V gene sequence: CDR1 KGHSH, CDR2 LQKENI. CDR3 in DNA: TGTGCCAGCACCCGGGACAGGGTAGCAGATACGCAGTATTTT. Amino acids: CASTRDRVADTQYF.

V usage is TRBV20-1 and J usage is TRBJ1-5; 12 bases are a match to TRBD1. Losses at the gene ends were 6 bases for V and 6 bases for J; bases not matched to a gene: 3. Germline V gene lookup returns CDR1 DFQATT and CDR2 SNEGSKA (reference sequence). The CDR3 runs to 13 residues. CDR3 loop: CSAGTGGIQPQHF. DNA for the CDR3: TGCAGTGCCGGGACAGGGGGCATTCAGCCCCAGCATTTT.

The table lists this clonotype with many counts. This chain connects TRBV5-1 to TRBJ2-1, with a possible D match to TRBD2 (6 bases). There are 16 residues in the CDR3. Germline V lookup: CDR1 SGHRS, CDR2 YFSETQ. The ends were cut back, 2 bases at V and 5 bases at J, with 17 bases in the middle. In DNA form, the CDR3 reads TGCGCCAGCAGCTTCGGTTACGGGGGAGTTAACAATGAGCAGTTCTTC. This sequence encodes CASSFGYGGVNNEQFF.

In its sample, this clonotype was seen a few times. This chain connects TRBV9 to TRBJ2-5; TRBD2 is a possible D gene (6 bases). V lost 0 bases and J lost 0, with 9 bases in between. The CDR3 has 15 residues. Germline V CDR1 and CDR2: SGDLS, YYNGEE. The CDR3 DNA sequence: TGTGCCAGCAGCGTAGGTAGCGGCTACCAAGAGACCCAGTACTTC. It specifies CASSVGSGYQETQYF.

The sample holds a few counts of this clonotype. The chain couples TRBV7-2 to TRBJ2-1; D remains unclear. The CDR3 sequence is 14 residues long. Germline V lookup: CDR1 SGHTA, CDR2 FQGNSA. V was trimmed by 9 bases and J by 1 base, leaving 13 bases between them. For the CDR3, the DNA is TGTGCCAGTACTAATAGGAAGTCCTACAATGAGCAGTTCTTC. Encoded protein: CASTNRKSYNEQFF.

This rearrangement joins TRBV12-3 or TRBV12-4 to TRBJ1-4, with TRBD1 matching over 8 bases. V was pared by 5 bases and J by 8 bases, with 7 bases of the junction left unmatched. The CDR3 is 14 amino acids. CDR3 bases: TGTGCCAGCAGTCCAGGGGGCTCAGAGGAAAAACTGTTTTTT. Protein product: CASSPGGSEEKLFF.

The chain uses TRBV7-9 and TRBJ2-5; TRBD1 aligns across 9 bases. Losses at the gene ends were 4 bases for V and 7 bases for J; bases not matched to a gene: 16. CDR3 length: 17 amino acids. The germline CDR1 and CDR2 sequences are SEHNR and FQNEAQ (reference sequence). For the CDR3, the DNA is TGTGCCAGCAGCTCAACCTCCGGGACAGGGCCTAGAAGGACCCAGTACTTC. Its translation is CASSSTSGTGPRRTQYF.

In this sample, this clonotype turned up a few times. This chain's CDR3 is CSATEGLAGTYNEQFF. The CDR3 region has the DNA TGCAGTGCTACCGAGGGACTAGCGGGAACCTACAATGAGCAGTTCTTC. The chain links TRBV20-1 to TRBJ2-1; the match to TRBD2 covers 13 bases. This CDR3 has 16 amino acids. In germline, CDR1 is DFQATT, CDR2 SNEGSKA (reference sequence). The J segment lost 2 bases and the V segment lost 4 bases, leaving 5 bases of the junction unmatched.

This clonotype has just a few counts. The chain links TRBV7-8 to TRBJ2-2, with 8 bases lining up with TRBD2. V lost 4 bases and J lost 7; bases outside the gene matches: 5. Germline CDR1 and CDR2: SGHVS and FQNEAQ. The CDR3 loop spans 14 amino acids. The CDR3 DNA sequence: TGTGCCAGCAGCTCCCGGACTAGCAGCGGGGAGCTGTTTTTT. Encoded protein: CASSSRTSSGELFF.

The CDR3 DNA reads as TGTGCCAGCTCCACCCCGGACAGGGGCGAGAAGACCCAGTACTTC. It codes for CASSTPDRGEKTQYF. The chain combines TRBV7-9 with TRBJ2-5; 9 nucleotides agree with TRBD1. Germline V gene data show CDR1 as SEHNR and CDR2 as FQNEAQ (reference sequence). The CDR3 has 15 residues. J lost 6 bases, V lost 8 bases, and 13 bases had no gene match.

The genes are TRBV5-1 and TRBJ2-1; D unresolved. The ends were cut back, 0 bases at V and 0 bases at J, with 10 bases in the middle. This CDR3 is built from 16 residues. The germline CDR1 and CDR2 sequences are SGHRS and YFSETQ. In DNA, the CDR3 is TGCGCCAGCAGCTTGGGGAGCCACAGCTCCTACAATGAGCAGTTCTTC. This translates into CASSLGSHSSYNEQFF. Using reference TRBV5-1 and TRBJ2-1 for the parts outside the CDR3, the full variable domain is KAGVTQTPRYLIKTRGQQVTLSCSPISGHRSVSWYQQTPGQGLQFLFEYFSETQRNKGNFPGRFSGRQFSNSRSEMNVSTLELGDSALYLCASSLGSHSSYNEQFFGPGTRLTVL.

This CDR3 reads CASSFGLGDNEQFF. CDR3 DNA sequence: TGTGCCAGCAGCTTCGGACTAGGGGACAATGAGCAGTTCTTC. The V and J genes are TRBV5-6 and TRBJ2-1, with 7 bases aligning to TRBD2. The CDR3 consists of 14 residues. Germline CDR1 SGHDT, CDR2 YYEEEE. J lost 5 bases, V lost 2 bases, and 4 bases had no gene match.

This clonotype was counted a few times. V is TRBV7-2 and J is TRBJ2-7; 7 bases map to TRBD2. The trim removed 3 bases at V and 4 bases at J, leaving 6 bases unmatched. The CDR3 spans 14 residues. Germline V lookup: CDR1 SGHTA, CDR2 FQGNSA. The CDR3: CASSFRQGGYEQYF. CDR3 DNA sequence: TGTGCCAGCAGCTTCCGGCAGGGAGGGTACGAGCAGTACTTC.

This clonotype was observed a few times. This chain connects TRBV6-1 to TRBJ2-5, with no clear D. V lost 8 bases to trimming and J lost 0 bases, with 10 bases between them. The CDR3 is made up of 13 amino acids. Germline values: CDR1 MNHNS, CDR2 SASEGT. The CDR3 here is CASALNHQETQYF. As DNA, the CDR3 is TGTGCCAGCGCATTGAACCACCAAGAGACCCAGTACTTC.

The rearrangement uses TRBV14 and TRBJ2-7; no clear D gene. Germline V CDR1 and CDR2: SGHDN, FVKESK. This CDR3 comprises 12 residues. V was pared by 4 bases and J by 6 bases, with 10 bases between. The CDR3 loop reads CASSLENGEQYF. In nucleotides, the CDR3 is TGTGCCAGCAGCCTTGAAAACGGCGAGCAGTACTTC.

This chain uses TRBV7-8 with TRBJ2-4; 7 bases agree with TRBD2. The germline CDR1 and CDR2 sequences are SGHVS and FQNEAQ. The ends lost 5 bases at V and 3 bases at J; junction bases unmatched: 7. The length of the CDR3 is 15 residues. This CDR3 is CASSHTSSGKNIQYF. The CDR3 DNA sequence: TGTGCCAGCAGCCATACTTCTAGCGGCAAAAACATTCAGTACTTC. Supplemented by reference TRBV7-8 and TRBJ2-4, the full variable domain reads GAGVSQSPRYKVAKRGQDVALRCDPISGHVSLFWYQQALGQGPEFLTYFQNEAQLDKSGLPSDRFFAERPEGSVSTLKIQRTQQEDSAVYLCASSHTSSGKNIQYFGAGTRLSVL.

J is TRBJ1-6 and V is TRBV12-3 or TRBV12-4; 9 nucleotides align to TRBD1. The CDR3 has 14 amino acids. The trim removed 6 bases at V and 10 bases at J, leaving 7 bases unmatched. CDR3 region: CASREGGTGSPLHF. CDR3 DNA: TGTGCCAGCAGGGAGGGGGGGACAGGGTCACCCCTCCACTTT.

Only a few counts were recorded for this clonotype. The CDR3: CAIRQGETGELFF. CDR3 nucleotide sequence: TGTGCCATCAGGCAGGGGGAAACCGGGGAGCTGTTTTTT. The chain has TRBV10-3 and TRBJ2-2, with 7 bases aligning to TRBD1. J was trimmed by 5 bases and V by 6 bases; bases with no gene match: 3. This CDR3 contains 13 residues. Germline V gene sequence: CDR1 ENHRY, CDR2 SYGVKD.

The rearrangement uses TRBV19 and TRBJ2-7; 7 nucleotides match TRBD1. Trimming removed 6 bases from V and 0 bases from J; junction bases left unmatched: 8. This CDR3 has 15 amino acids. CDR1 and CDR2 (germline): LNHDA, SQIVND (reference sequence). CDR3 sequence reads: CASRLGTAGSYEQYF. CDR3 nucleotide sequence: TGTGCCAGTAGGCTAGGGACAGCCGGCTCCTACGAGCAGTACTTC.

The chain is built from TRBV4-3 and TRBJ2-7; no clear D. V lost 0 bases to trimming and J lost 3 bases, with 15 bases between them. The CDR3 consists of 16 residues. Germline lookup yields CDR1 LGHNA and CDR2 YSLEER. The CDR3 region is CASSQERTEVFYEQYF. The CDR3 nucleotides are TGCGCCAGCAGCCAAGAACGTACAGAGGTCTTCTACGAGCAGTACTTC.

The J gene is TRBJ2-1, the V gene TRBV29-1; TRBD2 might be the D (5 bases). CDR1 is SQVTM and CDR2 is ANQGSEA in the germline V gene. Trimming took off 5 bases at V and 2 bases at J, with 13 bases between the two ends. CDR3 size: 14 residues. The CDR3 loop reads CSVHEGVTYNEQFF. In DNA, the CDR3 is TGCAGCGTTCATGAGGGAGTCACCTACAATGAGCAGTTCTTC.

This clonotype was detected a few times. The chain carries TRBV12-3 or TRBV12-4 and TRBJ2-2; D remains ambiguous. V was shortened by 6 bases and J by 6 bases, with 11 bases between the two germline ends. This CDR3 contains 13 residues. CDR3 in amino acids: CASSLRSAGELFF. CDR3 sequence (DNA): TGTGCCAGCAGCCTCCGCAGCGCCGGGGAGCTGTTTTTT.

In its sample, this clonotype was seen once. The V and J genes are TRBV6-1 and TRBJ1-2; TRBD1 agrees at 7 bases. V lost 7 bases, J lost 5 bases, and 7 bases stayed unmatched. CDR3 size: 13 residues. Germline V gene data show CDR1 as MNHNS and CDR2 as SASEGT. DNA of the CDR3: TGTGCCAGCACCCCAGACAGGGAATATGGCTACACCTTC. This encodes CASTPDREYGYTF.

The V and J genes are TRBV12-3 or TRBV12-4 and TRBJ2-1, with D tentatively TRBD2 (5 bases). The length of the CDR3 is 14 residues. V was trimmed by 4 bases and J by 4 bases, leaving 11 bases between them. The CDR3: CASSSEGLYNEQFF. CDR3 bases: TGTGCCAGCAGTTCAGAGGGCCTTTACAATGAGCAGTTCTTC.

This clonotype was seen more than once but under ten times. V and J are TRBV20-1 and TRBJ1-1; 7 bases match TRBD1. This CDR3 spans 13 amino acids. V trimming: 5 bases; J trimming: 0 bases; junction bases outside the gene matches: 3. Germline assignment: CDR1 DFQATT and CDR2 SNEGSKA (reference sequence). The CDR3: CSAAGQMNTEAFF. DNA for the CDR3: TGCAGTGCTGCGGGACAGATGAACACTGAAGCTTTCTTT.

This clonotype was detected a few times. The J gene is TRBJ1-1, the V gene TRBV5-1, with a weak D call TRBD1 (5 bases). Germline CDR1 SGHRS, CDR2 YFSETQ. The CDR3 sequence is 13 residues long. Trimming removed 5 bases from V and 0 bases from J, with 8 bases in between. The CDR3 reads CASRTELNTEAFF. DNA for the CDR3: TGCGCCAGCAGGACAGAGTTGAACACTGAAGCTTTCTTT.

The chain recombines TRBV12-3 or TRBV12-4 with TRBJ2-5, with D perhaps TRBD1 or TRBD2 (5 bases each). The CDR3 runs 14 residues. V lost 6 bases to trimming and J lost 7 bases, with 18 bases between them. CDR3 sequence (DNA): TGTGCCAGCAGCTATGCCGGGACCCGGAGGACCCAGTACTTC. Its protein is CASSYAGTRRTQYF.